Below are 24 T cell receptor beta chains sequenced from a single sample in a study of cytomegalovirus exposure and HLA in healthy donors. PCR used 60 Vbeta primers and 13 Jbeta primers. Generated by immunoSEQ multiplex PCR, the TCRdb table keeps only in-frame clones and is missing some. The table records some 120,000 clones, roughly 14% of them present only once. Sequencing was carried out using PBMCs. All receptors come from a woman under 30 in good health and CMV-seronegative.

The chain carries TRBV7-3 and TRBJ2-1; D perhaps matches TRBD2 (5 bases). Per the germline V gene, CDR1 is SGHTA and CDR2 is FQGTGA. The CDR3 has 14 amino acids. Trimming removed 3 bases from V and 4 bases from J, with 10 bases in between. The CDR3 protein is CASSFGDIYNEQFF. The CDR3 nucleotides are TGTGCCAGCAGCTTCGGGGATATATACAATGAGCAGTTCTTC.

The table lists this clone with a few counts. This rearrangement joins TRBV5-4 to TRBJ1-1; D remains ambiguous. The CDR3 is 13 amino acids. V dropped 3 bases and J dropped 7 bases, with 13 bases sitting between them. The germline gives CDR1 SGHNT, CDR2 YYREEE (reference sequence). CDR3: CASSSNAVVEAFF. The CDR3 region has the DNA TGTGCCAGCAGCTCCAATGCTGTAGTTGAAGCTTTCTTT.

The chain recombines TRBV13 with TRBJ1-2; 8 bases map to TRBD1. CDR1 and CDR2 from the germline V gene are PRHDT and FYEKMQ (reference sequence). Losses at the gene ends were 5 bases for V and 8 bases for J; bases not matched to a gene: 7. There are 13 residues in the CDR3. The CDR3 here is CASSDRGYMGYTF. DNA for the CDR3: TGTGCCAGCAGCGACAGGGGATATATGGGCTACACCTTC.

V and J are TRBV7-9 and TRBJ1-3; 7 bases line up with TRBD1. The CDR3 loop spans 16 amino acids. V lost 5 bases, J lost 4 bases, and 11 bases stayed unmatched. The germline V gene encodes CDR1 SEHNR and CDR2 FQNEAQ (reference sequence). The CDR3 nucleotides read TGTGCCAGCAGCGCACTAGCCGGGACAGCAGGAAACACCATATATTTT. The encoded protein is CASSALAGTAGNTIYF.

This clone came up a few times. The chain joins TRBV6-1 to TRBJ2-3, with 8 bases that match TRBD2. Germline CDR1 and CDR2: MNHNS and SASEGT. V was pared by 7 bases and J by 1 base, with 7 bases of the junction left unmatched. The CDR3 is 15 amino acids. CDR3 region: CASIGGAGGTDTQYF. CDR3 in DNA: TGTGCCAGCATCGGGGGGGCTGGGGGCACAGATACGCAGTATTTT.

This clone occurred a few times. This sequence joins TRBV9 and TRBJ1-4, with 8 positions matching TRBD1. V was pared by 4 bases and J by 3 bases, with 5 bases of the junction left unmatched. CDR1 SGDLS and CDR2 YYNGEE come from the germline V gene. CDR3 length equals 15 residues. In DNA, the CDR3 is TGTGCCAGCAGCCTCCAGGGGGCGGCTAATGAAAAACTGTTTTTT. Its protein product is CASSLQGAANEKLFF.

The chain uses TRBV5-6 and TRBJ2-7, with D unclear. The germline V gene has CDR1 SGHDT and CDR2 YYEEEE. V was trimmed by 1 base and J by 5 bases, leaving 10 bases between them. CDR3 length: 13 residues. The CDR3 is CASSLMLAHEQYF. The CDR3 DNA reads TGTGCCAGCAGCTTGATGCTGGCCCACGAGCAGTACTTC.

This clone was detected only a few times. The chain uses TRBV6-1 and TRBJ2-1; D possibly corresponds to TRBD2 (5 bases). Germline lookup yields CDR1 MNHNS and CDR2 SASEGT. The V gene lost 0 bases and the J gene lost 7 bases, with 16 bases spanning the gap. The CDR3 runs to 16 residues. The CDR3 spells CASSEASGLGMNEQFF. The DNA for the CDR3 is TGTGCCAGCAGTGAAGCTTCAGGACTGGGGATGAATGAGCAGTTCTTC.

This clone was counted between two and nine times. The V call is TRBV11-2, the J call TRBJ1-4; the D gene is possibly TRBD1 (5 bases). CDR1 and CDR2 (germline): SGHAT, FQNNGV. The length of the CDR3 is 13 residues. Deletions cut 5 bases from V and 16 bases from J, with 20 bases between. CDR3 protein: CASSRGTGSSPFF. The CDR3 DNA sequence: TGTGCCAGCAGCCGGGGGACGGGTTCAAGTCCGTTTTTT. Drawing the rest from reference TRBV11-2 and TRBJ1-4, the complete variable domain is EAGVAQSPRYKIIEKRQSVAFWCNPISGHATLYWYQQILGQGPKLLIQFQNNGVVDDSQLPKDRFSAERLKGVDSTLKIQPAKLEDSAVYLCASSRGTGSSPFFGSGTQLSVL.

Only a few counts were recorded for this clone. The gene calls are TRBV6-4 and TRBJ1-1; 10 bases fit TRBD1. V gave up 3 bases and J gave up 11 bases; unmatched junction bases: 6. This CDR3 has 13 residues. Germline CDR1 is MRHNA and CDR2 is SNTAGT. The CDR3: CASSDWTGGKAFF. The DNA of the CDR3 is TGTGCCAGCAGTGATTGGACAGGGGGTAAGGCTTTCTTT.

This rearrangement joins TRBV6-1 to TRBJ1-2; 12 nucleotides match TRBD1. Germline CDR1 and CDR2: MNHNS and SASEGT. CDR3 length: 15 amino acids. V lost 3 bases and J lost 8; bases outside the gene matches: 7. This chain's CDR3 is CASSDRDRGRGGYTF. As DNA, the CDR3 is TGTGCCAGCAGTGATCGGGACAGGGGGCGAGGCGGCTACACCTTC.

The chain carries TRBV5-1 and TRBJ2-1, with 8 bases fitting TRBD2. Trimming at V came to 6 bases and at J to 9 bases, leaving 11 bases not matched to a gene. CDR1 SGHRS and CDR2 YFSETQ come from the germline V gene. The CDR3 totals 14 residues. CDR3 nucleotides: TGCGCCAGCAACCCATCGGGACTAGACGGTGAGCAGTTCTTC. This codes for CASNPSGLDGEQFF.

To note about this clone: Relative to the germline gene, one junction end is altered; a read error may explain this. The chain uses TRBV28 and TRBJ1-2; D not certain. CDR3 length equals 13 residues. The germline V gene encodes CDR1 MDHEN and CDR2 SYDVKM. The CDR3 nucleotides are TGTGCCAGCAGTTTAGCAACTAAGTATGGCTACACCTTC. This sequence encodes CASSLATKYGYTF.

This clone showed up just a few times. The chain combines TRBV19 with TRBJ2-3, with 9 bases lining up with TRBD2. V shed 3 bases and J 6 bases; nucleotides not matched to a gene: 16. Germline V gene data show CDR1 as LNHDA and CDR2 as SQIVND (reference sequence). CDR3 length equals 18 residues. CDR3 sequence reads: CASSISGRAGGYLDTQYF. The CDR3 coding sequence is TGTGCCAGTAGTATCAGTGGTCGAGCGGGGGGTTACCTGGATACGCAGTATTTT.

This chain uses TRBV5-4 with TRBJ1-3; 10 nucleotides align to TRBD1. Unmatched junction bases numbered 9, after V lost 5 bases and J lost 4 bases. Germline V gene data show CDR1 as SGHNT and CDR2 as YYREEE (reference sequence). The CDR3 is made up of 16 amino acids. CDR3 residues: CASSIDRGRVGNTIYF. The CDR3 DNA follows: TGTGCCAGCAGTATTGACAGGGGGCGCGTGGGAAACACCATATATTTT.

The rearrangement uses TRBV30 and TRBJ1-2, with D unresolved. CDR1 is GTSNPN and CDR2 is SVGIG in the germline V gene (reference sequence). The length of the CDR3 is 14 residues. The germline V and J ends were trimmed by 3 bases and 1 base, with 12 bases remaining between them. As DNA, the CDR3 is TGTGCCTGGAGCGAGGGCCTGAATAACTATGGCTACACCTTC. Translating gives CAWSEGLNNYGYTF.

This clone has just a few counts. The chain's CDR3 is CASSSGGLAGAFQETQYF. The CDR3 bases are TGTGCCAGCAGCTCCGGGGGACTAGCGGGGGCCTTTCAAGAGACCCAGTACTTC. V is TRBV7-2 and J is TRBJ2-5; 14 bases are a match to TRBD2. With V trimmed by 4 bases and J by 2 bases, 9 bases remained unmatched. CDR1 is SGHTA, CDR2 FQGNSA, per germline. The CDR3 is made up of 18 amino acids.

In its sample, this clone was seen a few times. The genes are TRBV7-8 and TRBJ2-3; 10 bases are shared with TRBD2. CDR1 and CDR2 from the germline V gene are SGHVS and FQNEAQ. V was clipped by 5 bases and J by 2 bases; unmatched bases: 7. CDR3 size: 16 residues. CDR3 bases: TGTGCCAGCAGCCCAGTAGCGGGGGGTAACACAGATACGCAGTATTTT. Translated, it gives CASSPVAGGNTDTQYF. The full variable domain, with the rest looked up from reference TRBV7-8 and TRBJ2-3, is GAGVSQSPRYKVAKRGQDVALRCDPISGHVSLFWYQQALGQGPEFLTYFQNEAQLDKSGLPSDRFFAERPEGSVSTLKIQRTQQEDSAVYLCASSPVAGGNTDTQYFGPGTRLTVL.

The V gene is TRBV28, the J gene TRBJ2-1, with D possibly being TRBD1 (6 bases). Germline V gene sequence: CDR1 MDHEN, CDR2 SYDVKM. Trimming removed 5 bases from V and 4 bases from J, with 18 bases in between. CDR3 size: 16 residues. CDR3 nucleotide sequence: TGTGCCAGCAGTCTACAGGGTGGCGGGCGGTACAATGAGCAGTTCTTC. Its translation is CASSLQGGGRYNEQFF.

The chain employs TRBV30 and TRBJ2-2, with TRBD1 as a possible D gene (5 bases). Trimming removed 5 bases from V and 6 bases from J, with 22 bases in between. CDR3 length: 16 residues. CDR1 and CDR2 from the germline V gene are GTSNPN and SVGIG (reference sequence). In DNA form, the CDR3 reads TGTGCCTGGTCAAAAATGGCGCTGCCCAGGGCCGGGGAGCTGTTTTTT. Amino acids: CAWSKMALPRAGELFF.

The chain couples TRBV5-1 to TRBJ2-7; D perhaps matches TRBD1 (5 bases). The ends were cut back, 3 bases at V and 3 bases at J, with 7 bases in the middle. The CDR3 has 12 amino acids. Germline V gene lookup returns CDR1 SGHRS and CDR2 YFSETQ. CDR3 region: CASSSQGYEQYF. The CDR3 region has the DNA TGCGCCAGCAGCTCCCAGGGCTACGAGCAGTACTTC.

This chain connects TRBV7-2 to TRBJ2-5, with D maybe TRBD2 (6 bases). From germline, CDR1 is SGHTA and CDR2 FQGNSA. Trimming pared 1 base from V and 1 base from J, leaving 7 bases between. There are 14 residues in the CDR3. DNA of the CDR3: TGTGCCAGCAGCTTAGTACTAGCCCAAGAGACCCAGTACTTC. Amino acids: CASSLVLAQETQYF.

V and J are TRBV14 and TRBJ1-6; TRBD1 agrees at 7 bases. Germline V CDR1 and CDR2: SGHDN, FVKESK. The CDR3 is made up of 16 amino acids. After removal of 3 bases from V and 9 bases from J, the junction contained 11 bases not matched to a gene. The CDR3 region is CASSQGQPYFGSPLHF. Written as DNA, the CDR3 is TGTGCCAGCAGCCAGGGACAGCCGTACTTCGGTTCACCCCTCCACTTT.

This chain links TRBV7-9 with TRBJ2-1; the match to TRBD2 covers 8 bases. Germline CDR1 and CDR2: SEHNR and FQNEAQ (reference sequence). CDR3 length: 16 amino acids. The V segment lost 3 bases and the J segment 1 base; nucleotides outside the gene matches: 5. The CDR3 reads CASSFSGGPSYNEQFF. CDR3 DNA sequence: TGTGCCAGCAGCTTCTCGGGAGGGCCGTCCTACAATGAGCAGTTCTTC.